Each of the 31 T cell receptor beta chains below was sequenced from the same sample in a study of graft-versus-host responses after intestinal transplantation. Processing of graft tissue released intraepithelial and lamina propria lymphocytes. Profiling relied on immunoSEQ multiplex PCR, and the TCRdb table lists in-frame clones only, not all of them. This table has around 4,100 clones, 60% to 80% appearing once. Sequences were derived from ileum tissue, sampled 9 days after transplant. The receptor source for this set is a human patient who received an intestinal transplant, so some T cells may come from the graft donor.

This sequence joins TRBV6-5 and TRBJ2-1; TRBD2 aligns across 7 bases. This CDR3 has 15 amino acids. V lost 3 bases and J lost 8; bases outside the gene matches: 10. Germline V gene data show CDR1 as MNHEY and CDR2 as SVGAGI. The CDR3 nucleotides read TGTGCCAGCAGTTATGGGGACTACATGCGCCATGAGCAGTTCTTC. Translating gives CASSYGDYMRHEQFF.

This clone was counted once. This sequence joins TRBV28 and TRBJ2-3; no clear D. This CDR3 has 13 residues. V lost 3 bases to trimming and J lost 3 bases, with 7 bases between them. Germline V lookup: CDR1 MDHEN, CDR2 SYDVKM. The CDR3, as DNA: TGTGCCAGCAGTTTTGGCCCGACAGATACGCAGTATTTT. It is translated as CASSFGPTDTQYF. The variable domain in full, with the rest retrieved from reference TRBV28 and TRBJ2-3, is DVKVTQSSRYLVKRTGEKVFLECVQDMDHENMFWYRQDPGLGLRLIYFSYDVKMKEKGDIPEGYSVSREKKERFSLILESASTNQTSMYLCASSFGPTDTQYFGPGTRLTVL.

The chain links TRBV9 to TRBJ2-1; 9 bases are shared with TRBD2. V shed 2 bases and J 6 bases; nucleotides not matched to a gene: 9. Germline V gene sequence: CDR1 SGDLS, CDR2 YYNGEE. There are 16 residues in the CDR3. The CDR3 is CASSVRAGGLGNEQFF. The DNA of the CDR3 is TGTGCCAGCAGCGTTAGAGCGGGAGGCCTGGGCAATGAGCAGTTCTTC.

The J gene is TRBJ2-1, the V gene TRBV29-1, with a weak D call TRBD1 (6 bases). CDR1 is SQVTM, CDR2 ANQGSEA, per germline. V was pared by 0 bases and J by 2 bases, with 11 bases between. The CDR3 is 15 amino acids. CDR3 region: CSVEDPAGAYNEQFF. The CDR3 DNA reads TGCAGCGTTGAAGATCCAGCAGGGGCCTACAATGAGCAGTTCTTC.

The DNA of the CDR3 is TGTGCCAGAAGCGGGACTAGCGGGAGGGCCACCGGGGAGCTGTTTTTT. It encodes CARSGTSGRATGELFF. The J gene is TRBJ2-2, the V gene TRBV5-3, with 16 bases identical to TRBD2. TRBV5-3 is noted as an ORF with a role that remains uncertain. This CDR3 comprises 16 residues. V shed 4 bases and J 4 bases; nucleotides not matched to a gene: 1.

To note about this clone: Sequence at one end of the junction differs from germline and may be a read error. The chain recombines TRBV7-7 with TRBJ2-7, with 7 bases lining up with TRBD2. The CDR3 spans 16 residues. The germline gives CDR1 SSHAT, CDR2 FNYEAQ (reference sequence). CDR3 sequence reads: CASSLASGGRSYEQYF. CDR3 in DNA: TGTGCTAGCAGCTTAGCGTCGGGGGGTAGATCCTACGAGCAGTACTTC.

The gene calls are TRBV19 and TRBJ2-1, with D possibly being TRBD2 (6 bases). Germline assignment: CDR1 LNHDA and CDR2 SQIVND (reference sequence). The CDR3 has 14 residues. V lost 4 bases and J 5 bases, leaving 12 bases between the germline ends. CDR3 sequence reads: CASSTRGDHNEQFF. CDR3 nucleotides: TGTGCCAGTAGTACGCGGGGAGACCACAATGAGCAGTTCTTC.

The chain has TRBV28 and TRBJ1-1, with 7 bases identical to TRBD1. Trimming took 9 bases from V and 1 from J; bases not matched to a gene: 11. This CDR3 is 15 amino acids long. The germline V gene has CDR1 MDHEN and CDR2 SYDVKM. The CDR3 reads CASVPGQLANTEAFF. The CDR3 DNA reads TGTGCCAGTGTACCGGGACAGTTGGCGAACACTGAAGCTTTCTTT.

The chain links TRBV28 to TRBJ1-1; no clear D gene. V shed 6 bases and J shed 1 base, with 12 bases lying between them. Looked up from germline, CDR1 is MDHEN and CDR2 is SYDVKM. The CDR3 contains 14 residues. The CDR3 sequence: CASSPILGNTEAFF. For the CDR3, the DNA is TGTGCCAGCAGCCCCATTTTAGGGAACACTGAAGCTTTCTTT.

CDR3 nucleotide sequence: TGTGCCAGCAGCCAAGAGTGGGACAGGGCCGTCTCTGGGGCCAACGTCCTGACTTTC. Translated, it gives CASSQEWDRAVSGANVLTF. J is TRBJ2-6 and V is TRBV4-2; 9 nucleotides align to TRBD1. After removal of 0 bases from V and 0 bases from J, the junction contained 6 bases not matched to a gene. Germline V gene lookup returns CDR1 LGHNA and CDR2 YNFKEQ. CDR3 length: 19 amino acids.

This chain joins TRBV4-2 and TRBJ2-2, with 9 positions matching TRBD2. Germline V gene sequence: CDR1 LGHNA, CDR2 YNFKEQ. CDR3 length equals 18 residues. The ends lost 0 bases at V and 3 bases at J; junction bases unmatched: 8. The CDR3 is CASSQDGSGGYHTGELFF. CDR3 in DNA: TGTGCCAGCAGCCAAGATGGGAGCGGGGGGTATCACACCGGGGAGCTGTTTTTT.

A few counts support this clone. The rearrangement links TRBV9 to TRBJ2-5, with D perhaps assigned TRBD1 or TRBD2 (6 bases each). This CDR3 spans 15 amino acids. Trimming stripped 0 bases from V and 1 base from J, with 10 bases between. Looked up from germline, CDR1 is SGDLS and CDR2 is YYNGEE. The CDR3: CASSVAGAPQETQYF. CDR3 bases: TGTGCCAGCAGCGTAGCGGGGGCCCCCCAAGAGACCCAGTACTTC.

This chain joins TRBV18 and TRBJ2-2; D may be TRBD2 (5 bases). V lost 2 bases and J 4 bases, leaving 17 bases between the germline ends. The CDR3 is 17 amino acids. Germline V gene sequence: CDR1 KGHSH, CDR2 LQKENI. The CDR3, as DNA: TGTGCCAGCTCACCAACTCTAAGCGGAACTCTCACCGGGGAGCTGTTTTTT. As protein: CASSPTLSGTLTGELFF.

The table lists this clone with a few counts. The chain employs TRBV18 and TRBJ1-1, with 7 bases identical to TRBD1. Germline loops: CDR1 KGHSH, CDR2 LQKENI. This CDR3 has 15 amino acids. The V and J ends lost 6 bases and 2 bases, in that order; junction bases with no gene match: 9. CDR3 in amino acids: CASSDFGTDNTEAFF. The CDR3 DNA sequence: TGTGCCAGCTCGGACTTCGGGACAGATAACACTGAAGCTTTCTTT.

This chain connects TRBV7-2 to TRBJ1-1; no firm D call. This CDR3 spans 12 amino acids. V lost 5 bases to trimming and J lost 6 bases, with 10 bases between them. Germline assignment: CDR1 SGHTA and CDR2 FQGNSA. CDR3 residues: CASSRPGAEAFF. The CDR3 region has the DNA TGTGCCAGCAGCCGCCCTGGGGCTGAAGCTTTCTTT.

The chain recombines TRBV9 with TRBJ1-2; D may be TRBD1 (5 bases). CDR1 is SGDLS, CDR2 YYNGEE, per germline. CDR3 length: 15 amino acids. V was shortened by 0 bases and J by 1 base, with 10 bases between the two germline ends. CDR3 sequence (DNA): TGTGCCAGCAGCGTAGAGGGACGAGGTAACTATGGCTACACCTTC. Translation gives CASSVEGRGNYGYTF.

The V call is TRBV10-3, the J call TRBJ2-4, with D unclear. The CDR3 is 16 amino acids. Germline V lookup: CDR1 ENHRY, CDR2 SYGVKD. V lost 3 bases and J lost 0, with 12 bases in between. The chain's CDR3 is CAISDERVLAKNIQYF. The CDR3 DNA sequence: TGTGCCATCAGTGATGAAAGGGTACTAGCCAAAAACATTCAGTACTTC.

This clone has only a few counts. The CDR3, as DNA: TGCGCCAGCAGCTTGGGGGGCTATAATTCACCCCTCCACTTT. Translation: CASSLGGYNSPLHF. This rearrangement joins TRBV5-1 to TRBJ1-6, with unresolved D. CDR1 is SGHRS, CDR2 YFSETQ, per germline. The length of the CDR3 is 14 residues. V lost 0 bases and J lost 3, with 4 bases in between.

This clone was recorded a few times. The rearrangement joins TRBV10-3 to TRBJ1-3; TRBD1 might be the D (5 bases). Trimming took off 3 bases at V and 2 bases at J, with 11 bases between the two ends. This CDR3 comprises 15 residues. CDR1 ENHRY and CDR2 SYGVKD come from the germline V gene. In nucleotides, the CDR3 is TGTGCCATCAGTGATCCAAGGGGTCCTGGAAACACCATATATTTT. Its protein product is CAISDPRGPGNTIYF.

The chain combines TRBV7-2 with TRBJ2-7; 9 bases agree with TRBD2. CDR3 length equals 14 residues. Germline trimming cut 2 bases from V and 6 bases from J; bases unmatched to any gene: 5. Germline loops: CDR1 SGHTA, CDR2 FQGNSA. The CDR3 loop is CASSLFAGGPEQYF. The CDR3 coding sequence is TGTGCCAGCAGCTTATTCGCGGGGGGGCCCGAGCAGTACTTC.

The table lists this clone with a count of one. The rearrangement links TRBV13 to TRBJ2-1; D tentatively reads TRBD1 or TRBD2 (5 bases each). CDR3 length: 16 residues. CDR1 and CDR2 (germline): PRHDT, FYEKMQ (reference sequence). Trimming cost V 3 bases and J 1 base, with 13 bases left between them. CDR3 in amino acids: CASSFVGTHSYNEQFF. DNA of the CDR3: TGTGCCAGCAGCTTTGTCGGGACCCATTCCTACAATGAGCAGTTCTTC.

V and J are TRBV6-5 and TRBJ2-2; D gene unclear. The CDR3 spans 12 residues. Trimming shortened V by 5 bases and J by 2 bases, and 3 bases separated the two germline ends. Germline CDR1 MNHEY, CDR2 SVGAGI. The CDR3 is CASSPNTGELFF. CDR3 bases: TGTGCCAGCAGTCCTAACACCGGGGAGCTGTTTTTT.

This clone showed up just once. This CDR3 fails to terminate in the conserved phenylalanine or tryptophan, so it likely reflects a read error. It is unclear where the CDR3 begins or ends on the DNA, so no DNA is shown, and the CDR3 is as TCRdb lists it. The rearrangement links TRBV10-1 to TRBJ2-6; TRBD2 is the table's D call and was not checked against the DNA. The CDR3 comprises 8 residues, both ends counted. The germline CDR1 and CDR2 sequences are WNHNN and SYGVQD (reference sequence). CDR3 sequence: CASSVTSG.

The chain combines TRBV25-1 with TRBJ2-1, with unresolved D. Trimming removed 4 bases from V and 7 bases from J, with 11 bases in between. The CDR3 runs 13 residues. From germline, CDR1 is MGHDK and CDR2 SYGVNS. The CDR3 loop is CASSAQNVNEQFF. For the CDR3, the DNA is TGTGCCAGCAGTGCTCAAAATGTGAATGAGCAGTTCTTC.

This clone was observed a few times. The CDR3 coding sequence is TGCGCCAGCAGCTCACAGGGGGCCACTAATGAAAAACTGTTTTTT. Translated: CASSSQGATNEKLFF. The chain couples TRBV5-1 to TRBJ1-4; 9 bases are a match to TRBD1. The CDR3 length is 15 residues. Germline V gene data show CDR1 as SGHRS and CDR2 as YFSETQ. Trimming removed 3 bases from V and 2 bases from J; junction bases left unmatched: 2.

This chain connects TRBV4-1 to TRBJ1-6; weak D call: TRBD1 (5 bases). There are 22 residues in the CDR3. V lost 2 bases to trimming and J lost 4 bases, with 30 bases between them. Germline V gene lookup returns CDR1 MGHRA and CDR2 YSYEKL. This chain's CDR3 is CASSQSPDYIIGDAEYNSPLHF. The CDR3 DNA sequence: TGCGCCAGCAGCCAAAGCCCGGACTATATCATTGGGGACGCAGAATATAATTCACCCCTCCACTTT.

The chain carries TRBV7-3 and TRBJ2-2; TRBD2 matches at 11 bases. With 2 bases clipped from V and 4 bases from J, the junction kept 0 bases outside the gene matches. CDR1 and CDR2 (germline): SGHTA, FQGTGA. The CDR3 has 15 amino acids. Written as DNA, the CDR3 is TGTGCCAGCAGCTTAGGACTAGCGGGCACCGGGGAGCTGTTTTTT. Translation: CASSLGLAGTGELFF.

This clone has a handful of counts. The rearrangement uses TRBV25-1 and TRBJ1-2; a weak D match, TRBD1 (6 bases). Trimming left V 6 bases short and J 2 bases short, with 13 bases between. Germline assignment: CDR1 MGHDK and CDR2 SYGVNS. The CDR3 runs 14 residues. The CDR3 nucleotides are TGTGCCAGCAGCCCCCGGGACAAAAACTATGGCTACACCTTC. It translates to CASSPRDKNYGYTF.

The genes are TRBV28 and TRBJ2-7, with TRBD1 matching over 10 bases. The germline gives CDR1 MDHEN, CDR2 SYDVKM. The CDR3 has 17 amino acids. The trim removed 1 base at V and 4 bases at J, leaving 10 bases unmatched. CDR3 sequence (DNA): TGTGCCAGCAGTTTATTAGAGCCGACAGGGGGCAAGTACGAGCAGTACTTC. This encodes CASSLLEPTGGKYEQYF.

This clone turned up a few times. V gene TRBV6-5 combines with J gene TRBJ2-2, with 10 bases aligning to TRBD2. The V gene end was trimmed by 3 bases and the J gene end by 9 bases; junction bases not matched to a gene: 4. The CDR3 has 14 amino acids. The germline V gene has CDR1 MNHEY and CDR2 SVGAGI. The CDR3 reads CASSYLAGDRELFF. The CDR3 DNA follows: TGTGCCAGCAGTTATCTAGCGGGAGACCGGGAGCTGTTTTTT.

This chain connects TRBV2 to TRBJ2-2; TRBD1 agrees at 8 bases. The CDR3 covers 15 residues. The V segment lost 3 bases and the J segment 5 bases; nucleotides outside the gene matches: 5. Per the germline V gene, CDR1 is SNHLY and CDR2 is FYNNEI. CDR3 coding DNA: TGTGCCAGCAGTGAGGACAGGGTTCATACCGGGGAGCTGTTTTTT. This sequence encodes CASSEDRVHTGELFF.